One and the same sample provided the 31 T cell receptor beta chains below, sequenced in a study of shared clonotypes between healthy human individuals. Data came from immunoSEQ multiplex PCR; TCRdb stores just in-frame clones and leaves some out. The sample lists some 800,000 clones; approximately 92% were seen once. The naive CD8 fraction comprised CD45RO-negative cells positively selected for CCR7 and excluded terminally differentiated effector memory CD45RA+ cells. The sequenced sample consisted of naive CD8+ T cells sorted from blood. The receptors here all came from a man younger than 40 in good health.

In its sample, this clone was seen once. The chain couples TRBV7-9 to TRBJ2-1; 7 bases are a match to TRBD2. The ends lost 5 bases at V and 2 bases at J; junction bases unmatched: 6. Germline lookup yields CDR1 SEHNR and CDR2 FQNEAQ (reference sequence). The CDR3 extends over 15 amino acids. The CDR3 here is CASSPKAGTYNEQFF. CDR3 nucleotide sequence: TGTGCCAGCAGCCCCAAAGCGGGGACCTACAATGAGCAGTTCTTC.

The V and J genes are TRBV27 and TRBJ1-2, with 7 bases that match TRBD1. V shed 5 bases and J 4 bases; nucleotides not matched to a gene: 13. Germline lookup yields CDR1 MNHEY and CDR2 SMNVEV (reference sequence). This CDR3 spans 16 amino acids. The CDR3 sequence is CASSTHRDRNIYGYTF. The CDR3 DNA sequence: TGTGCCAGCAGTACACACCGGGACAGAAATATCTATGGCTACACCTTC.

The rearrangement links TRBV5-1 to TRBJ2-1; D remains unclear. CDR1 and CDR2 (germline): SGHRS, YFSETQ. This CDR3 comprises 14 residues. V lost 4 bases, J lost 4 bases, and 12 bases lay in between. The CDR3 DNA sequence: TGCGCCAGCAGCCCCCTTTCAGTTTACAATGAGCAGTTCTTC. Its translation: CASSPLSVYNEQFF.

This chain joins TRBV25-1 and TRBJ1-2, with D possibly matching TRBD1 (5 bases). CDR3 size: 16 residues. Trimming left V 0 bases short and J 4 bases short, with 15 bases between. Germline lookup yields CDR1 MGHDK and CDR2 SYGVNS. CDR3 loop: CASSEYGREAVYGYTF. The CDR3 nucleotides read TGTGCCAGCAGTGAATACGGCAGGGAAGCGGTCTATGGCTACACCTTC.

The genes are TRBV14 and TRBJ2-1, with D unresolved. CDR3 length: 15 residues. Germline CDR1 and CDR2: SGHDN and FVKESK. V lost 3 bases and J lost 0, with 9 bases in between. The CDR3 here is CASSQIGRSYNEQFF. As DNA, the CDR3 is TGTGCCAGCAGCCAGATCGGTCGCTCCTACAATGAGCAGTTCTTC.

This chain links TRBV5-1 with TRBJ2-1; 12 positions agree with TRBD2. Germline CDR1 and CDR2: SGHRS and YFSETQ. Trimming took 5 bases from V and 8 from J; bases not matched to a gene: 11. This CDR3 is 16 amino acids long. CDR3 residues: CASRAFPGLAGDEQFF. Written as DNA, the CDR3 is TGCGCCAGCAGGGCTTTCCCGGGACTAGCGGGCGATGAGCAGTTCTTC. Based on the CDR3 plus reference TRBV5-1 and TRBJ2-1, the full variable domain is KAGVTQTPRYLIKTRGQQVTLSCSPISGHRSVSWYQQTPGQGLQFLFEYFSETQRNKGNFPGRFSGRQFSNSRSEMNVSTLELGDSALYLCASRAFPGLAGDEQFFGPGTRLTVL.

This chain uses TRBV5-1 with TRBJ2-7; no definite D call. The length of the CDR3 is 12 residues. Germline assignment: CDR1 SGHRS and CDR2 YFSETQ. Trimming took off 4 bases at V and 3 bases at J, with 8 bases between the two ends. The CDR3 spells CASSEVGYEQYF. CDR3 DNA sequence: TGCGCCAGCAGCGAGGTCGGCTACGAGCAGTACTTC.

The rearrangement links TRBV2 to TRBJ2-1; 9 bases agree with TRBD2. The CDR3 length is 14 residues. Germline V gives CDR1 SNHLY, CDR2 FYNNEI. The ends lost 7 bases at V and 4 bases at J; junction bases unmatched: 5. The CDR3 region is CASKLTSGYNEQFF. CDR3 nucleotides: TGTGCCAGCAAATTGACTAGCGGTTACAATGAGCAGTTCTTC.

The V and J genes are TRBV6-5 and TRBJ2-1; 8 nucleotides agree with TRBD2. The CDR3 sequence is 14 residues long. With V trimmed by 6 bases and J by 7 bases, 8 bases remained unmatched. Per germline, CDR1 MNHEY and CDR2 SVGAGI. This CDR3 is CASSFSGTLNEQFF. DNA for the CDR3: TGTGCCAGCAGCTTTAGCGGGACCCTAAATGAGCAGTTCTTC.

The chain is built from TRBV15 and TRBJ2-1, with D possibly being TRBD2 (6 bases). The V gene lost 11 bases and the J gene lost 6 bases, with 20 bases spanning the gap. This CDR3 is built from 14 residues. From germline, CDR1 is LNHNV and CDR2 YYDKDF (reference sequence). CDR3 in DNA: TGTGCCTCCCTTCGGGCGGGAAGCAGCAATGAGCAGTTCTTC. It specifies CASLRAGSSNEQFF.

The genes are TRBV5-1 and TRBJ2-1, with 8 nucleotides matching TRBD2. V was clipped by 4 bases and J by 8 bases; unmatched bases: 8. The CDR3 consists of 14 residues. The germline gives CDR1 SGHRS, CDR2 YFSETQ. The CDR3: CASSDGTSLDEQFF. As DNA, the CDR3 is TGCGCCAGCAGCGATGGGACTAGTCTCGATGAGCAGTTCTTC.

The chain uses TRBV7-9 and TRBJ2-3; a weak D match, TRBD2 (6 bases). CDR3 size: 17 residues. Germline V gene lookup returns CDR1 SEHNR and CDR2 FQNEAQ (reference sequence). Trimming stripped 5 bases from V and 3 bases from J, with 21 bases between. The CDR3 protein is CASSLLSSSGETDTQYF. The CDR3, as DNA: TGTGCCAGCAGCCTCCTAAGCTCGTCGGGGGAGACAGATACGCAGTATTTT.

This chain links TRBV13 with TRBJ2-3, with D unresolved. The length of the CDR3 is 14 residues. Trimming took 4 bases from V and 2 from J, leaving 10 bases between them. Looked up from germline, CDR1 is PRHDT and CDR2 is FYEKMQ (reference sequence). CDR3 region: CASSSTGNTDTQYF. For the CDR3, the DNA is TGTGCCAGCAGCTCAACCGGCAACACAGATACGCAGTATTTT.

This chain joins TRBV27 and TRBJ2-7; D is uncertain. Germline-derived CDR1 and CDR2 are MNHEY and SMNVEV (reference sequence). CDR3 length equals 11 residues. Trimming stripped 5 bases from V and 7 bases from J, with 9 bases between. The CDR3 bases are TGTGCCAGCAGTCCCGTGGGTGAGCAGTACTTC. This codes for CASSPVGEQYF.

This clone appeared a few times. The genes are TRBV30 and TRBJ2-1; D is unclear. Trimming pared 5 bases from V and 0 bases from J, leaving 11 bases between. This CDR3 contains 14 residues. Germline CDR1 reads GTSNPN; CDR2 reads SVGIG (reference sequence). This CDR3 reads CAWGRDSSYNEQFF. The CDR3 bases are TGTGCCTGGGGAAGGGATAGCTCCTACAATGAGCAGTTCTTC.

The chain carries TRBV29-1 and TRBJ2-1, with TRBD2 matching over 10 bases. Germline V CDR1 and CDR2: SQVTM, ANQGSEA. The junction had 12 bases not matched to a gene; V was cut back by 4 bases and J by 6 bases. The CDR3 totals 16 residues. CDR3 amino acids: CSVAHSQRLAGNEQFF. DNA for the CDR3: TGCAGCGTTGCCCATAGCCAGAGACTAGCGGGCAATGAGCAGTTCTTC.

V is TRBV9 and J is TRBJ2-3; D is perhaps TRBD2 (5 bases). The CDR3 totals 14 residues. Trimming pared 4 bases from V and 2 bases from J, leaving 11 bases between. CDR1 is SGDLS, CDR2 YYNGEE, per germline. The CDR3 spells CASSLSGYTDTQYF. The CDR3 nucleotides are TGTGCCAGCAGCTTGAGCGGTTACACAGATACGCAGTATTTT.

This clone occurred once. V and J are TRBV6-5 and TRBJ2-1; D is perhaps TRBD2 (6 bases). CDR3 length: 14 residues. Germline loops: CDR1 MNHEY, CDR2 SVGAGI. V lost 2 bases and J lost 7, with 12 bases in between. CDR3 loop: CASSYETGTNEQFF. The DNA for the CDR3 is TGTGCCAGCAGTTACGAAACCGGGACTAATGAGCAGTTCTTC.

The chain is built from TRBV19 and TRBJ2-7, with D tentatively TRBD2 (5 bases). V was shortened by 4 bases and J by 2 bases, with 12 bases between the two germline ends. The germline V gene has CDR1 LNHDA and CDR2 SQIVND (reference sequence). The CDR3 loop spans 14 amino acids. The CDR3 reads CASSTDGNPYEQYF. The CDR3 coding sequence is TGTGCCAGTAGTACAGACGGGAATCCCTACGAGCAGTACTTC.

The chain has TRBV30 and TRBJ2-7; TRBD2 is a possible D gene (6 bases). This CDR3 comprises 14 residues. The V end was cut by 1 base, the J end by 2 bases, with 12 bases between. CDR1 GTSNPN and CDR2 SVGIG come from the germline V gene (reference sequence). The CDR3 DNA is TGTGCCTGGAGTGGCCTTAGCGGTACCTACGAGCAGTACTTC. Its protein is CAWSGLSGTYEQYF.

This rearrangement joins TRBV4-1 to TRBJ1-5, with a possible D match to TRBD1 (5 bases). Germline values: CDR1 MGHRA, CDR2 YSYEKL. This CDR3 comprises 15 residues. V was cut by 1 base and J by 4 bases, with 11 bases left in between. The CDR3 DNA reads TGCGCCAGCAGCCAAGCCGACAGCATTAATCAGCCCCAGCATTTT. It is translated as CASSQADSINQPQHF.

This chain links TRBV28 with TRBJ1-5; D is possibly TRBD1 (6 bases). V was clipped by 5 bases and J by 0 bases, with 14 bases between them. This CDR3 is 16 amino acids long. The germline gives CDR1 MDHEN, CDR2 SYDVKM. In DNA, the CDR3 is TGTGCCAGCAGTGCATACAGGGTAGATAGCAATCAGCCCCAGCATTTT. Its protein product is CASSAYRVDSNQPQHF.

In DNA form, the CDR3 reads TGTGCCAGTAGTCCTGCAGGGCCTACCTACGAGCAGTACTTC. Protein: CASSPAGPTYEQYF. The chain joins TRBV19 to TRBJ2-7, with a weak D call TRBD1 (5 bases). This CDR3 is built from 14 residues. Germline V CDR1 and CDR2: LNHDA, SQIVND (reference sequence). V lost 5 bases and J lost 2, with 13 bases in between.

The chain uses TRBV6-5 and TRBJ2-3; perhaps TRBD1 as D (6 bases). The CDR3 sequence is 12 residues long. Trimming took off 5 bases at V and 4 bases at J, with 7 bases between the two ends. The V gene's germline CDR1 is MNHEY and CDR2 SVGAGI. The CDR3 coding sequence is TGTGCCAGCAGTACAGGGTCAGATACGCAGTATTTT. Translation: CASSTGSDTQYF.

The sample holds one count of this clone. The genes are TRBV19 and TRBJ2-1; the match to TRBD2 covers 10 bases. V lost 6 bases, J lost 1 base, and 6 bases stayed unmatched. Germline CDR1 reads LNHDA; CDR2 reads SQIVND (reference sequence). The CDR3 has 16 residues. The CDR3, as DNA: TGTGCCAGTAGCAAGGGGACTAGCGATTCCTACAATGAGCAGTTCTTC. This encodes CASSKGTSDSYNEQFF. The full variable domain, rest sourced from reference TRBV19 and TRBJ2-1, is DGGITQSPKYLFRKEGQNVTLSCEQNLNHDAMYWYRQDPGQGLRLIYYSQIVNDFQKGDIAEGYSVSREKKESFPLTVTSAQKNPTAFYLCASSKGTSDSYNEQFFGPGTRLTVL.

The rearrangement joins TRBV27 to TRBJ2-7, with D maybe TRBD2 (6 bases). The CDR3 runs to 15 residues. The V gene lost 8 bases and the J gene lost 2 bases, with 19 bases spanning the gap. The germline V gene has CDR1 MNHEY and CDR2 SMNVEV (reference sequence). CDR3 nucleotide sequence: TGTGCCAGCTCGGGGGAAGGCGGACTAACCTACGAGCAGTACTTC. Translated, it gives CASSGEGGLTYEQYF.

CDR3: CASSKSGSTDTQYF. CDR3 nucleotides: TGTGCCAGCAGCAAGAGCGGGAGCACAGATACGCAGTATTTT. This chain joins TRBV11-3 and TRBJ2-3; maybe TRBD2 (6 bases). Looked up from germline, CDR1 is SGHNT and CDR2 is YENEEA. This CDR3 is 14 amino acids long. Trimming took off 5 bases at V and 0 bases at J, with 9 bases between the two ends.

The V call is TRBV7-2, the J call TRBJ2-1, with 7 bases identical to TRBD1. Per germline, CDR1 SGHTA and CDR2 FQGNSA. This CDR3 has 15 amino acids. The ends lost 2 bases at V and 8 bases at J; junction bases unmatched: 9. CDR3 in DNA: TGTGCCAGCAGCTTACGGGACAGATCTAGGGATGAGCAGTTCTTC. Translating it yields CASSLRDRSRDEQFF.

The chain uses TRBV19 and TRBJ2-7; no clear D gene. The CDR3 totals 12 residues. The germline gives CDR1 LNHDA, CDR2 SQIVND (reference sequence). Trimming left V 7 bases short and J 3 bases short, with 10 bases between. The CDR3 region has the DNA TGTGCCAGTATATCGCAGAACTACGAGCAGTACTTC. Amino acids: CASISQNYEQYF.

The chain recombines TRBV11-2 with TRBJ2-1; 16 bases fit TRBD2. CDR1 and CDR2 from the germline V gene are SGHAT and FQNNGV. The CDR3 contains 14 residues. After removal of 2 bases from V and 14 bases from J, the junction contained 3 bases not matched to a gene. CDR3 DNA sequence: TGTGCCAGCAGCTTACCGGGACTAGCGGGAGGGGAGTTCTTC. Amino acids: CASSLPGLAGGEFF.

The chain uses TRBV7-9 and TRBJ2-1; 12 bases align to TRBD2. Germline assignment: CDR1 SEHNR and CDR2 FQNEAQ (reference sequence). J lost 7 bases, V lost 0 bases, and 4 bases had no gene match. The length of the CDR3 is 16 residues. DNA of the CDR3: TGTGCCAGCAGCTTAGCGAGCCTAGCGGGAGGGAATGAGCAGTTCTTC. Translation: CASSLASLAGGNEQFF.